The T cell receptor (beta chain) described here comes from a study of beta chain features in type 1 diabetes. The study, taken as a whole, reports: There was a moderate but significant shortening of TCRB CDR3s in all four CD4+ subsets of Type 1 diabetes patients. Naive, central memory and Treg TCRB repertoires seemed to resemble each other more closely in patients than they did in healthy donors.

The single heparinised draw taken from each donor contained roughly 100 mL of blood on average. Central memory, naive, regulatory and stem cell-like memory CD4+ cells were sorted by CD45RO/CCR7/CD25/CD127/CD95/CD27. Trimming removed 2 bases at V and 0 bases at J, with 11 bases between. The CDR3 runs 15 residues. Per germline, CDR1 SGHRS and CDR2 YFSETQ. This clone occurred a few times. As yet, its antigen is unknown. The sequenced template was cDNA made from the entire isolated RNA. Produced via immunoSEQ multiplex PCR; TCRdb's table is partial and in-frame only. The repertoire holds a few hundred thousand clones, with 15% as singletons.

V usage is TRBV5-1 and J usage is TRBJ2-5, with D tentatively TRBD2 (5 bases). Sequenced: naive CD4+ T cells from blood. The sequence derives from a man in his late teens or twenties with type 1 diabetes. DNA for the CDR3: TGCGCCAGCAGCTTATTGCCGGGAAACCAAGAGACCCAGTACTTC. This sequence encodes CASSLLPGNQETQYF.